This entry describes one T cell receptor beta chain. The target antigen is unknown. Sequencing used immunoSEQ multiplex PCR; TCRdb keeps in-frame clones, though not all of them. The sample includes around 180,000 clones, 85% to 90% of them seen just once. The sample comes from a study of T cell responses to AZD1222 COVID-19 vaccine. V lost 4 bases and J 1 base, leaving 8 bases between the germline ends. Germline V CDR1 and CDR2: SGHNT, YYREEE (reference sequence). This CDR3 contains 14 residues. Study conclusions and caveats: Only a handful of individuals given AZD1222 were seropositive at baseline. Donors skewed white British and female; clonal diversity was possibly underestimated.

This rearrangement joins TRBV5-4 to TRBJ2-2; D unclear. The receptor's source is an adult in good health. The sample in question was peripheral blood, obtained on day 0 of AZD1222 vaccination. The DNA of the CDR3 is TGTGCCAGCAGCCATACAGAGAACACCGGGGAGCTGTTTTTT. Protein sequence: CASSHTENTGELFF.